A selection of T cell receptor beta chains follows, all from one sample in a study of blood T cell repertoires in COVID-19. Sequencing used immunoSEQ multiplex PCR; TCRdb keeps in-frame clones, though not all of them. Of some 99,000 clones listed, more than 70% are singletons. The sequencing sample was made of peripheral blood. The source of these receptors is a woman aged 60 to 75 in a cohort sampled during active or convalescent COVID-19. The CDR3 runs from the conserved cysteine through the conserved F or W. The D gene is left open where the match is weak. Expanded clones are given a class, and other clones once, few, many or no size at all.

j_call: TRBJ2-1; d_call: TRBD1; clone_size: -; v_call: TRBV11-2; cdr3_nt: TGTGCCAGTCGCCGGACAGGGGACAATGAGCAGTTCTTC; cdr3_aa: CASRRTGDNEQFF
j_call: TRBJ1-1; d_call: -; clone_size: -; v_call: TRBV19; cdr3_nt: TGTGCCAGTAGTCCGGGAATAAGGTACACTGAAGCTTTCTTT; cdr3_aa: CASSPGIRYTEAFF
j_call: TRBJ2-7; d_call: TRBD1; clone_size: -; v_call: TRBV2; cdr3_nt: TGTGCCAGCAGACAGGGGGGATACGAGCAGTACTTC; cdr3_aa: CASRQGGYEQYF
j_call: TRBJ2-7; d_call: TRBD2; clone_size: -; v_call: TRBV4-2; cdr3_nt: TGTGCCAGCAGCCAAGGTAGTTCTGCTAGCGGGGGTTACGAGCAGTACTTC; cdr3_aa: CASSQGSSASGGYEQYF
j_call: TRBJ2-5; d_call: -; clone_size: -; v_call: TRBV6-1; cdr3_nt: TGTGCCAGCAGTCAAGCGACACAGGAGTACTTC; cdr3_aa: CASSQATQEYF
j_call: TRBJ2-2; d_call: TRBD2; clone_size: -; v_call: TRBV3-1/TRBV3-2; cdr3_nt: TGTGCCAGCAGCCAATTGGCGGGAGTAATGACCGGGGAGCTGTTTTTT; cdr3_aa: CASSQLAGVMTGELFF
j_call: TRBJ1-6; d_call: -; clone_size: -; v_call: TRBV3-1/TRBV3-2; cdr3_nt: TGTGCCAGCAGCCATTCAGGGTCAGAAAATTCACCCCTCCACTTT; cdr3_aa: CASSHSGSENSPLHF
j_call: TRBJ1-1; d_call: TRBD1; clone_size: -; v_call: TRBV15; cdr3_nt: TGTGCCACCAGCAGTGGTCCGGACAGGTGGCTATTT; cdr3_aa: CATSSGPDRWLF
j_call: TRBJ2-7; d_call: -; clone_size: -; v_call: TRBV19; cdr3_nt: TGTGCCAGTAGTATAGATCATTTTGCGGGACAGATCTACGAGCAGTACTTC; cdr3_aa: CASSIDHFAGQIYEQYF
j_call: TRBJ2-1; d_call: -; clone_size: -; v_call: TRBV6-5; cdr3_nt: TGTGCCAGCACCAAGAGGGAGCTCCTCCAACGGCAGTTCTTC; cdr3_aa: CASTKRELLQRQFF
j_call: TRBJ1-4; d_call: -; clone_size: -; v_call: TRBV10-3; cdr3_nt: TGTGCCATCAGCCTGGACGACTACGGAGAAAAACTGTTTTTT; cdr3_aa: CAISLDDYGEKLFF
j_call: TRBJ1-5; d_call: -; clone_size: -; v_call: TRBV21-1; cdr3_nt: TGTGCCAGCAGACACACGCTTGGGACAGCCAACCCGGATCAGCCCCAGCATTTT; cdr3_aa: CASRHTLGTANPDQPQHF
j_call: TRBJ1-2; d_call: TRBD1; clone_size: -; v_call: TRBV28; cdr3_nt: TGTGCCAGCAACCCAGTCCCAGGGGGGAACTATAACTATGGCTACACCTTC; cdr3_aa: CASNPVPGGNYNYGYTF
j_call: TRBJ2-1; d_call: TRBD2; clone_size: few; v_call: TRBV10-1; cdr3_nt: TGCGCCAGCAGTGACGGGGGGGTGGACAATGAGCAGTTCTTC; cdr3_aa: CASSDGGVDNEQFF
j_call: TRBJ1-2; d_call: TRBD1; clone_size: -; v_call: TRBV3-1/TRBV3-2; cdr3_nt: TGTGCCAGCAGCCAAGATCCGACAGGGGGCGCGTATGGCTACACCTTC; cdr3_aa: CASSQDPTGGAYGYTF
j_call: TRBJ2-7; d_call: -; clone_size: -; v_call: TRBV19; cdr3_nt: TGTGCCAGTAGTATTGCCCACAGGTCCTACGAGCAGTACTTC; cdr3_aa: CASSIAHRSYEQYF
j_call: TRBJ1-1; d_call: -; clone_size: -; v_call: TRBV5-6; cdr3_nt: TGTGCCAGCAGCAGGGACACGAACACTGAAGCTTTCTTT; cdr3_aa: CASSRDTNTEAFF
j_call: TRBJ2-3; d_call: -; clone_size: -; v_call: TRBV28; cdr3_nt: TGTGCCAGCAAACGGGTCGCAGATACGCAGTATTTT; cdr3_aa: CASKRVADTQYF
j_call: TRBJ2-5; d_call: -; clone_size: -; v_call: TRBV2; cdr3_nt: TGTGCCAGCAGAGTGGAAAGGACTGAGACCCAGTACTTC; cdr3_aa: CASRVERTETQYF
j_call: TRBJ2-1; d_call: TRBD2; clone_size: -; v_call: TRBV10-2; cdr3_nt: TGCGCCAGCCACCAAAGCGGGAGGTACAATGAGCAGTTCTTC; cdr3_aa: CASHQSGRYNEQFF
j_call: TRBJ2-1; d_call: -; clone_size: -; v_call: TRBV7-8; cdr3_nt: TGTGCCAGCAGCTCACTGGGGCGGATTCTCAATGAGCAGTTCTTC; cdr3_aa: CASSSLGRILNEQFF
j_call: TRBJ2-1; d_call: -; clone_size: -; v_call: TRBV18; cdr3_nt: TGTGCCAGCTCACCACAACAGGCTAGCTACAATGAGCAGTTCTTC; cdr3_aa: CASSPQQASYNEQFF
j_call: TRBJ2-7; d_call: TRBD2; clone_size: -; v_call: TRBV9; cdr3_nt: TGTGCCAGCAGCGAATCCTCAGGACTAGTACGGTACTTC; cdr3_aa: CASSESSGLVRYF
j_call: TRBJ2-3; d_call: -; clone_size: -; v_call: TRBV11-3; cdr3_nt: TGTGCCAGCAGCCCCGGGACTCACGATGATACGCAGTATTTT; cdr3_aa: CASSPGTHDDTQYF
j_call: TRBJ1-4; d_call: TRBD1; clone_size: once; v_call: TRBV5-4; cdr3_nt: TGTGCCAGCAGACCCGGACAGGGAACTAATGAAAAACTGTTTTTT; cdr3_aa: CASRPGQGTNEKLFF
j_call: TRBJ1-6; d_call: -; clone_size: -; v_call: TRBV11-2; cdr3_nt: TGTGCCAGCAGCTTATTAAGGACAGCGAATTCACCCCTCCACTTT; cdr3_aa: CASSLLRTANSPLHF
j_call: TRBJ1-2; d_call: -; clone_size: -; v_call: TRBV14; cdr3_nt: TGTGCCAGCAGCCAAGATTTAACATCGGGCTACACCTTC; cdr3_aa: CASSQDLTSGYTF
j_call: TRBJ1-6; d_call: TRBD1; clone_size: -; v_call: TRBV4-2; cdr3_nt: TGTGCCAGCAGCCAAGATCCAGGGGGCAAAGGGTCCTATAATTCACCCCTCCACTTT; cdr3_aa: CASSQDPGGKGSYNSPLHF
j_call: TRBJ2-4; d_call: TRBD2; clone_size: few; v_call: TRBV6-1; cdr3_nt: TGTGCCAGCAGTGGCCCAGGGAGAGGACTAGGGAGGGATAATCAGTACTTC; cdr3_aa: CASSGPGRGLGRDNQYF
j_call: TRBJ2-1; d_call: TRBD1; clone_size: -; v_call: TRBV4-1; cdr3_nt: TGCGCCAGCAGCCAAGGGGACGGGACAGGGAGCGGGAATGAGCAGTTCTTC; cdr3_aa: CASSQGDGTGSGNEQFF
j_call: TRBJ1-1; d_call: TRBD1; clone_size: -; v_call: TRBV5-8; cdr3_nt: TGTGCCAGCACCTTACTACAGGGGGACACTGAAGCTTTCTTT; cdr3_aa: CASTLLQGDTEAFF
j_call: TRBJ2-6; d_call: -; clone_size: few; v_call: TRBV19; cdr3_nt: TGTGCCAGTATCGGGGTTGGGGCCAACGTCCTGACTTTC; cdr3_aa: CASIGVGANVLTF
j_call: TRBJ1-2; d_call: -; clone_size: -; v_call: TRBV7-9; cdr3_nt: TGTGCCAGCAGCCTCCCGCGGGGTGGCTACACCTTC; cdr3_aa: CASSLPRGGYTF
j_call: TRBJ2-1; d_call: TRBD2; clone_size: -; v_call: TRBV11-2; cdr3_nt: TGTGCCAGCAGTTCCATAGGAAGCGGGGGAGGCAATGAGCAGTTCTTC; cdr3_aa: CASSSIGSGGGNEQFF
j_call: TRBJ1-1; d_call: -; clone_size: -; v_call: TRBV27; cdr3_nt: TGTGCCAGCAGTTTATCCCAGTTGAACACTGAAGCTTTCTTT; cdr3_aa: CASSLSQLNTEAFF
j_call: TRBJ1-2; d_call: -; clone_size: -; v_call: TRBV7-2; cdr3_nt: TGTGCCAGCAGCTTAGAGGGCGGGCTTTATGGCTACACCTTC; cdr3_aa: CASSLEGGLYGYTF
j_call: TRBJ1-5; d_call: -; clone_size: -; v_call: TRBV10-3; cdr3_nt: TGTGCCATCAGCCAGGGAAGGGGCCAGCCCCAGCATTTT; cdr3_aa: CAISQGRGQPQHF
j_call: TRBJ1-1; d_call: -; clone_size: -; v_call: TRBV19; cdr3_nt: TGTGCCAGCAGGGACTCCAGGATGGCGGACACTGAAGCTTTCTTT; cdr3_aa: CASRDSRMADTEAFF
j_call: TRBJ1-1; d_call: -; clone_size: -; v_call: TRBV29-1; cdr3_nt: TGCAGCGTCACCACAGGGTTAAGAACTGAAGCTTTCTTT; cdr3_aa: CSVTTGLRTEAFF
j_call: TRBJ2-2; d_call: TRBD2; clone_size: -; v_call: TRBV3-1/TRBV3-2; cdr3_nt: TGTGCCAGCAGCCAAGTTAGCGGGGGGGCCCGAACCGGGGAGCTGTTTTTT; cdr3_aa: CASSQVSGGARTGELFF
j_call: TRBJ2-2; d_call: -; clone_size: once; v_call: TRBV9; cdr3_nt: TGTGCCAGCAGCGCAAATCCGCATCGGTTTCCCGGGGAGCTGTTTTTT; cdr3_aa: CASSANPHRFPGELFF